The sequence of this T cell receptor (beta chain) was determined in a study of T cell changes during pregnancy in multiple sclerosis. V lost 3 bases, J lost 5 bases, and 11 bases lay in between. The CDR3 totals 14 residues. Germline V gene data show CDR1 as MNHNS and CDR2 as SASEGT. The method was immunoSEQ multiplex PCR; TCRdb's version includes in-frame clones alone and lacks a portion of them. The repertoire holds about 110,000 clones, approximately 91% seen once, with 3% to 3.5% in the top ten. The chain carries TRBV6-1 and TRBJ1-5; possible D gene TRBD1, 6 bases. This receptor was identified in a female donor with multiple sclerosis, enrolled in a pregnancy study. The source material was peripheral blood, sampled after pregnancy. The CDR3 nucleotides read TGTGCCAGCAGTGATTTGGGGGCTCATCAGCCCCAGCATTTT. This codes for CASSDLGAHQPQHF.